This note documents a single T cell receptor (beta chain) sequence. From germline, CDR1 is KGHDR and CDR2 SFDVKD. The CDR3 loop spans 18 amino acids. Trimming stripped 4 bases from V and 1 base from J, with 18 bases between. Per the original data handling: Researchers report that nucleated cell counts were estimated from reference gene primer amplification. Sequencing used immunoSEQ multiplex PCR; TCRdb keeps in-frame clones, though not all of them. Clonal size and the V and J genes are those of that table, whereas D and trimming came from the DNA. The table shows more than 110,000 clones, with more than 80% occurring only once. This entry is derived from a study of blood T cell repertoires in COVID-19. Study overall: The cDNA or gDNA used as material had been derived from T cells, B-cell-depleted T cells, or PBMCs.

The chain links TRBV24-1 to TRBJ2-2; a possible D gene is TRBD2 (6 bases). The receptor's source is a woman older than 75 in a cohort sampled during active or convalescent COVID-19. Material: peripheral blood. For the CDR3, the DNA is TGTGCCACCAGTGACCGGGACTTCCGTAGGGGGAACACCGGGGAGCTGTTTTTT. It is translated as CATSDRDFRRGNTGELFF.